The 26 T cell receptor beta chains given below trace back to one sample, sequenced in a study of T-cell memory formation after mild COVID-19. A single record per CDR3 protein comes from TCRdb applying MiXCR to the 5' RACE reads. The sample contains 200,000 to 250,000 distinct CDR3 sequences, about 10% of which appear only once. The sequenced material came from PBMCs or a T cell subset sorted from them (not recorded which). These receptor sequences come from a man between 18 and 29 years old who had mild COVID-19 (a few samples of this study predate the infection). Cell type and time point are not known.

This clonotype was found a few times. This chain uses TRBV18 with TRBJ2-1; 10 bases align to TRBD2. With 9 bases clipped from V and 0 bases from J, the junction kept 5 bases outside the gene matches. The length of the CDR3 is 15 residues. Germline V lookup: CDR1 KGHSH, CDR2 LQKENI. The CDR3 sequence: CASQLAGSSYNEQFF. For the CDR3, the DNA is TGTGCCAGTCAACTAGCGGGAAGCTCCTACAATGAGCAGTTCTTC.

This clonotype has more than one count but fewer than ten. The chain employs TRBV7-9 and TRBJ2-1; 9 bases agree with TRBD1. V trimming: 4 bases; J trimming: 7 bases; junction bases outside the gene matches: 11. CDR3 length equals 16 residues. Germline V lookup: CDR1 SEHNR, CDR2 FQNEAQ (reference sequence). CDR3 loop: CASSSRPGQGKNEQFF. The CDR3 nucleotides are TGTGCCAGCAGCTCCCGCCCGGGACAGGGTAAGAATGAGCAGTTCTTC.

The chain combines TRBV5-1 with TRBJ2-3, with 9 bases fitting TRBD1. The CDR3 is made up of 15 amino acids. The germline V gene encodes CDR1 SGHRS and CDR2 YFSETQ. Trimming at V came to 2 bases and at J to 2 bases, leaving 3 bases not matched to a gene. Written as DNA, the CDR3 is TGCGCCAGCAGCTTACAGGGGGCAGCCACAGATACGCAGTATTTT. It codes for CASSLQGAATDTQYF.

At least ten counts were recorded for this clonotype. The rearrangement joins TRBV5-1 to TRBJ1-1, with D uncertain. The V gene's germline CDR1 is SGHRS and CDR2 YFSETQ. V was cut by 0 bases and J by 0 bases, with 9 bases left in between. The CDR3 extends over 15 amino acids. CDR3 in amino acids: CASSLGHSMNTEAFF. DNA for the CDR3: TGCGCCAGCAGCTTGGGACACTCCATGAACACTGAAGCTTTCTTT.

This chain joins TRBV6-2 or TRBV6-3 and TRBJ1-5; D gene ambiguous. Looked up from germline, CDR1 is MNHEY and CDR2 is SVGEGT. V gave up 4 bases and J gave up 10 bases, with 14 bases separating them. The CDR3 consists of 13 residues. Here the CDR3 DNA reads TGTGCCAGCAGTTTCAAAGGACTCGGTCCCCAGCATTTT. Protein product: CASSFKGLGPQHF.

This clonotype occurred a few times. The chain joins TRBV5-1 to TRBJ2-1; 9 positions agree with TRBD1. Trimming took 4 bases from V and 5 from J; bases not matched to a gene: 10. The CDR3 runs to 16 residues. The germline gives CDR1 SGHRS, CDR2 YFSETQ. CDR3: CASSPRDRVLDNEQFF. The CDR3 DNA reads TGCGCCAGCAGCCCTAGGGACAGGGTGCTCGACAATGAGCAGTTCTTC.

The rearrangement joins TRBV20-1 to TRBJ1-5; a possible D gene is TRBD1 (5 bases). CDR3 length: 12 amino acids. CDR1 and CDR2 from the germline V gene are DFQATT and SNEGSKA (reference sequence). The V gene lost 1 base and the J gene lost 5 bases, with 6 bases spanning the gap. CDR3 loop: CSARGGDQPQHF. The CDR3 nucleotides are TGCAGTGCTAGAGGAGGGGATCAGCCCCAGCATTTT.

The chain employs TRBV4-1 and TRBJ1-5; D gene uncertain. Deletions cut 1 base from V and 4 bases from J, with 5 bases between. In germline, CDR1 is MGHRA, CDR2 YSYEKL. This CDR3 is built from 13 residues. Here the CDR3 reads CASSQARNQPQHF. The DNA of the CDR3 is TGCGCCAGCAGCCAAGCCCGTAATCAGCCCCAGCATTTT.

A few counts support this clonotype. The chain has TRBV20-1 and TRBJ1-1; no clear D gene. The CDR3 sequence is 12 residues long. Trimming removed 3 bases from V and 4 bases from J, with 9 bases in between. Germline V lookup: CDR1 DFQATT, CDR2 SNEGSKA (reference sequence). The DNA for the CDR3 is TGCAGTGCTAGTAGCCGGGGCACTGAAGCTTTCTTT. Translation gives CSASSRGTEAFF.

The chain has TRBV10-3 and TRBJ1-5; a possible D gene is TRBD1 (6 bases). Germline assignment: CDR1 ENHRY and CDR2 SYGVKD. V was shortened by 6 bases and J by 5 bases, with 8 bases between the two germline ends. The CDR3 length is 12 residues. The CDR3 spells CAIREGDQPQHF. In nucleotides, the CDR3 is TGTGCCATCAGGGAGGGGGATCAGCCCCAGCATTTT.

This clonotype was detected only a few times. This chain joins TRBV11-2 and TRBJ1-1; no clear D. This CDR3 is built from 12 residues. V shed 7 bases and J shed 7 bases, with 13 bases lying between them. Germline loops: CDR1 SGHAT, CDR2 FQNNGV. In DNA, the CDR3 is TGTGCCAGCATCCCATGGTTAGGTGAAGCTTTCTTT. This translates into CASIPWLGEAFF.

This clonotype was observed at least ten times. V usage is TRBV10-3 and J usage is TRBJ2-2; 10 bases fit TRBD1. This CDR3 has 14 residues. CDR1 and CDR2 from the germline V gene are ENHRY and SYGVKD. V gave up 10 bases and J gave up 4 bases; unmatched junction bases: 6. This CDR3 reads CATRDRGITGELFF. DNA for the CDR3: TGTGCCACCCGGGACAGGGGTATCACCGGGGAGCTGTTTTTT.

J is TRBJ1-6 and V is TRBV7-2; the match to TRBD1 covers 9 bases. Germline V gene sequence: CDR1 SGHTA, CDR2 FQGNSA. The CDR3 is 17 amino acids. J was trimmed by 7 bases and V by 5 bases; bases with no gene match: 12. The CDR3 sequence is CASSQGPTGGNNSPLHF. The DNA of the CDR3 is TGTGCCAGCAGCCAAGGCCCCACAGGGGGCAACAATTCACCCCTCCACTTT.

This clonotype came up a few times. The genes are TRBV3-1 and TRBJ2-1; D remains unclear. The CDR3 spans 13 residues. The V end lost 0 bases, the J end lost 15 bases, and 15 bases lay between the germline ends. Germline loops: CDR1 LGHDT, CDR2 YNNKEL (reference sequence). The DNA for the CDR3 is TGTGCCAGCAGCCAAGATTTTGTCCGGGTGGTGTTCTTC. Translation: CASSQDFVRVVFF.

The rearrangement links TRBV10-3 to TRBJ2-1; D is perhaps TRBD2 (6 bases). The CDR3 runs 15 residues. Germline V gives CDR1 ENHRY, CDR2 SYGVKD. Trimming pared 2 bases from V and 0 bases from J, leaving 8 bases between. The CDR3 region is CAISERGSSYNEQFF. CDR3 in DNA: TGTGCCATCAGTGAGCGGGGGAGCTCCTACAATGAGCAGTTCTTC.

This clonotype was seen only a few times. The rearrangement joins TRBV11-2 to TRBJ1-1; D gene ambiguous. CDR1 is SGHAT and CDR2 is FQNNGV in the germline V gene. The CDR3 has 13 amino acids. Trimming removed 5 bases at V and 5 bases at J, with 12 bases between. CDR3 amino acids: CASSATIGTEAFF. In DNA form, the CDR3 reads TGTGCCAGCAGCGCGACGATTGGAACTGAAGCTTTCTTT.

The V call is TRBV6-1, the J call TRBJ2-7, with 7 positions matching TRBD1. J lost 8 bases, V lost 6 bases, and 7 bases had no gene match. Germline values: CDR1 MNHNS, CDR2 SASEGT. The CDR3 has 12 residues. The CDR3: CASRRDSNQQYF. The CDR3 nucleotides read TGTGCCAGCAGAAGGGACAGCAACCAGCAGTACTTC.

The rearrangement links TRBV7-9 to TRBJ1-1; possibly TRBD1 for D (5 bases). Trimming removed 2 bases at V and 4 bases at J, with 8 bases between. The CDR3 length is 13 residues. Germline values: CDR1 SEHNR, CDR2 FQNEAQ (reference sequence). The DNA of the CDR3 is TGTGCCAGCAGCTTAACAGGATCCACTGAAGCTTTCTTT. This translates into CASSLTGSTEAFF. Full variable domain (outside the CDR3, taken from reference TRBV7-9 and TRBJ1-1): DTGVSQNPRHKITKRGQNVTFRCDPISEHNRLYWYRQTLGQGPEFLTYFQNEAQLEKSRLLSDRFSAERPKGSFSTLEIQRTEQGDSAMYLCASSLTGSTEAFFGQGTRLTVV.

The chain joins TRBV19 to TRBJ2-2; D might be TRBD1 (5 bases). CDR1 and CDR2 from the germline V gene are LNHDA and SQIVND (reference sequence). The V end was cut by 4 bases, the J end by 5 bases, with 11 bases between. The CDR3 is made up of 14 amino acids. The CDR3 loop reads CASSKQGETGELFF. CDR3 sequence (DNA): TGTGCCAGTAGTAAACAAGGGGAAACCGGGGAGCTGTTTTTT.

The rearrangement links TRBV20-1 to TRBJ2-1, with D perhaps matching TRBD2 (7 bases). The CDR3 is made up of 13 amino acids. V was cut by 8 bases and J by 4 bases, with 15 bases left in between. Germline V gene lookup returns CDR1 DFQATT and CDR2 SNEGSKA (reference sequence). The CDR3 loop reads CSSTGGHYNEQFF. Written as DNA, the CDR3 is TGCAGTTCAACGGGGGGCCATTACAATGAGCAGTTCTTC.

CDR3: CASSLGGGEADTQYF. In nucleotides, the CDR3 is TGCGCCAGCAGCTTGGGAGGAGGGGAGGCAGATACGCAGTATTTT. The genes are TRBV5-1 and TRBJ2-3, with D perhaps matching TRBD2 (6 bases). CDR1 and CDR2 from the germline V gene are SGHRS and YFSETQ. The V end lost 0 bases, the J end lost 4 bases, and 12 bases lay between the germline ends. The CDR3 contains 15 residues.

This chain joins TRBV10-3 and TRBJ1-6; D ambiguous. Trimming stripped 0 bases from V and 11 bases from J, with 17 bases between. CDR3 length: 16 residues. The germline gives CDR1 ENHRY, CDR2 SYGVKD. The CDR3 here is CAISESNTNSYAPLHF. The CDR3 region has the DNA TGTGCCATCAGTGAGTCTAACACGAATAGTTATGCACCCCTCCACTTT.

There are a few counts of this clonotype. This sequence joins TRBV20-1 and TRBJ1-1; 10 positions match TRBD1. After removal of 3 bases from V and 4 bases from J, the junction contained 5 bases not matched to a gene. In germline, CDR1 is DFQATT, CDR2 SNEGSKA (reference sequence). The CDR3 has 14 residues. DNA of the CDR3: TGCAGTGCTAGGCTCCGGACAGGGGGCACTGAAGCTTTCTTT. This codes for CSARLRTGGTEAFF.

The chain has TRBV30 and TRBJ1-5; D is possibly TRBD1 (5 bases). This CDR3 has 14 amino acids. CDR1 is GTSNPN and CDR2 is SVGIG in the germline V gene (reference sequence). The V gene lost 4 bases and the J gene lost 4 bases, with 14 bases spanning the gap. CDR3 residues: CAWTKGNRNQPQHF. CDR3 sequence (DNA): TGTGCCTGGACCAAGGGGAACCGGAATCAGCCCCAGCATTTT.

V and J are TRBV5-8 and TRBJ2-7, with D hard to call. Germline V CDR1 and CDR2: SGHTS, YDEGEE. With 2 bases removed from V and 8 bases from J, the gap between germline ends came to 20 bases. CDR3 length: 15 amino acids. CDR3 DNA: TGTGCCAGCAGCTTAGGGCAGCCCACGTCGCCAAAGCAGTACTTC. Translation: CASSLGQPTSPKQYF.

This clonotype has at least ten counts. The chain joins TRBV6-6 to TRBJ2-5; tentative D call: TRBD2 (5 bases). Germline CDR1 and CDR2: MNHNY and SVGAGI (reference sequence). V was cut by 8 bases and J by 2 bases, with 15 bases left in between. This CDR3 contains 14 residues. This CDR3 is CASGVGRLQETQYF. In nucleotides, the CDR3 is TGTGCCAGCGGCGTAGGACGACTACAAGAGACCCAGTACTTC.